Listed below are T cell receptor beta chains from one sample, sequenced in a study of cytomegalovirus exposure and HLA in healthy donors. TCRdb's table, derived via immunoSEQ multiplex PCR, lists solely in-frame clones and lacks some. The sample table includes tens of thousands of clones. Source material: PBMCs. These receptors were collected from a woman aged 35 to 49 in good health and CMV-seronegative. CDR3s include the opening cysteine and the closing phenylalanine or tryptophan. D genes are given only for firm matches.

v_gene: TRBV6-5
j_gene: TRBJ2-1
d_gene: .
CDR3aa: CASRLTDAGFNEQFF
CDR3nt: TGTGCCAGCAGGCTGACAGATGCCGGCTTCAATGAGCAGTTCTTC

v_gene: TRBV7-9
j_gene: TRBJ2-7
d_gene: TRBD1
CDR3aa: CASSLGQGAYEQYF
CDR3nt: TGTGCCAGCAGCTTGGGACAGGGGGCCTACGAGCAGTACTTC

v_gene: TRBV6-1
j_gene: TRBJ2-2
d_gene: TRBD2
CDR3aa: CASRSAGEDTGELFF
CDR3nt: TGTGCCAGCAGATCAGCGGGAGAGGACACCGGGGAGCTGTTTTTT

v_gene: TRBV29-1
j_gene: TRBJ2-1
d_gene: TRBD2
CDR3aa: CSVERAASGRAGEQFF
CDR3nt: TGCAGCGTTGAGCGGGCGGCTAGCGGGAGGGCCGGAGAGCAGTTCTTC

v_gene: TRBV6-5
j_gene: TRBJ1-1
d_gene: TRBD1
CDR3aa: CASRGTGLNTEAFF
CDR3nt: TGTGCCAGCAGGGGGACAGGGTTGAACACTGAAGCTTTCTTT

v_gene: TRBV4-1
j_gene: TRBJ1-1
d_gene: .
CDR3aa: CASSQEGMNTEAFF
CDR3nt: TGCGCCAGCAGCCAAGAGGGCATGAACACTGAAGCTTTCTTT

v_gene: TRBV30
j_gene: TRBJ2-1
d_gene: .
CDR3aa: CAWGPGLPLDEQFF
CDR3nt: TGTGCCTGGGGTCCAGGACTGCCCCTAGATGAGCAGTTCTTC

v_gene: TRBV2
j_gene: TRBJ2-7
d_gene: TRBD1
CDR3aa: CASSRDRGPIRTSYEQYF
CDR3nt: TGTGCCAGCAGTCGCGACAGGGGGCCCATTAGAACCTCCTACGAGCAGTACTTC

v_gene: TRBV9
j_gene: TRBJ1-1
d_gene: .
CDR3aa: CASSVDGDTEAFF
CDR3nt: TGTGCCAGCAGCGTAGACGGTGACACTGAAGCTTTCTTT

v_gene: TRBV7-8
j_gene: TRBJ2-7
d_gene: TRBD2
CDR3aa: CASSALAGAYEQYF
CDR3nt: TGTGCCAGCAGCGCACTAGCGGGAGCCTACGAGCAGTACTTC

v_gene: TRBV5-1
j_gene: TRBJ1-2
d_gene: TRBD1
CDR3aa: CASIETGGHGYTF
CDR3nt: TGCGCCAGCATCGAGACAGGGGGCCATGGCTACACCTTC

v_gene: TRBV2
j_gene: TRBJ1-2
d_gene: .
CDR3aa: CASSEEARGSGYTF
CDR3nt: TGTGCCAGCAGTGAAGAAGCCCGGGGAAGTGGCTACACCTTC

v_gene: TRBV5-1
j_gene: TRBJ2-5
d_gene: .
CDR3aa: CASSQGGEETQYF
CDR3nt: TGCGCCAGCAGCCAGGGGGGAGAAGAGACCCAGTACTTC

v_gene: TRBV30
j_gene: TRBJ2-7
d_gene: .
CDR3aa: CAWSDGHRYEQYF
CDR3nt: TGTGCCTGGAGTGACGGACACAGATACGAGCAGTACTTC

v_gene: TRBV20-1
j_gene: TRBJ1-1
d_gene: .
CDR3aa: CSADTYTEAFF
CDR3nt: TGCAGTGCGGACACTTACACTGAAGCTTTCTTT

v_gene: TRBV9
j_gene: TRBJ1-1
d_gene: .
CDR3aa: CASSSGEANTEAFF
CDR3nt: TGTGCCAGCAGCTCTGGTGAAGCGAACACTGAAGCTTTCTTT

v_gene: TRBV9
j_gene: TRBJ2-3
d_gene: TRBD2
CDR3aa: CASSVGPGGGGDTQYF
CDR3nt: TGTGCCAGCAGCGTAGGTCCGGGAGGTGGCGGGGATACGCAGTATTTT

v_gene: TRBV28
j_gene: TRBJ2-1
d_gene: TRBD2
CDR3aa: CASSDPLAGGAVGQFF
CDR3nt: TGTGCCAGCAGTGATCCTTTAGCGGGAGGTGCCGTCGGGCAGTTCTTC

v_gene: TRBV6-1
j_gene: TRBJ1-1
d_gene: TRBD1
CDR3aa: CASIQPGTGSTEAFF
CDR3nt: TGTGCCAGCATTCAACCGGGGACAGGGAGCACTGAAGCTTTCTTT

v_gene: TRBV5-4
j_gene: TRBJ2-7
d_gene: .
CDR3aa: CASSLRSSGLPYEQYF
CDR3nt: TGTGCCAGCAGCTTGAGATCGTCAGGGCTCCCCTACGAGCAGTACTTC

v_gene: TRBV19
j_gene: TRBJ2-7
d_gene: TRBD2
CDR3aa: CASSNQGRIAGEGGYEQYF
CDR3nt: TGTGCCAGTAGCAACCAAGGGCGGATAGCGGGAGAAGGGGGCTACGAGCAGTACTTC

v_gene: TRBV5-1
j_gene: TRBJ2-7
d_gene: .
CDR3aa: CASSLGFGASYEQYF
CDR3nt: TGCGCCAGCAGCTTGGGGTTTGGAGCCTCCTACGAGCAGTACTTC

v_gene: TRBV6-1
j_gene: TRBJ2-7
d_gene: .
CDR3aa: CASSGTWPSSYEQYF
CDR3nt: TGTGCCAGCAGTGGGACTTGGCCAAGCTCCTACGAGCAGTACTTC

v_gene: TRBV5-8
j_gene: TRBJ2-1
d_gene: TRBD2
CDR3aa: CASSLSAGVSEQFF
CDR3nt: TGTGCCAGCAGCTTGTCTGCGGGAGTTTCTGAGCAGTTCTTC

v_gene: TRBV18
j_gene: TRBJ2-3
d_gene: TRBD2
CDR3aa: CASSPTGTSGSSTDTQYF
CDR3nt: TGTGCCAGCTCACCAACCGGGACTAGCGGGAGTTCCACAGATACGCAGTATTTT

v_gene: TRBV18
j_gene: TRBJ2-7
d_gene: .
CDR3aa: CASSLANYEQYF
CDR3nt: TGTGCCAGCTCCCTTGCTAACTACGAGCAGTACTTC

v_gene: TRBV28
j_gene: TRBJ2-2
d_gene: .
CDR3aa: CASMTGNTGELFF
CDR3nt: TGTGCCAGCATGACAGGGAACACCGGGGAGCTGTTTTTT

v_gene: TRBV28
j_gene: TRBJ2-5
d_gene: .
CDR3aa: CASSLQGIQGTQYF
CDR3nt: TGTGCCAGCAGTTTACAGGGGATCCAAGGGACCCAGTACTTC

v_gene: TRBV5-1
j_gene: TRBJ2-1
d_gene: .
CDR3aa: CASRPGDNNEQFF
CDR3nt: TGCGCCAGCAGGCCAGGGGATAATAATGAGCAGTTCTTC

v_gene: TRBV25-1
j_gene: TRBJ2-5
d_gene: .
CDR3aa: CASSEGGTQETQYF
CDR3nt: TGTGCCAGCAGTGAAGGGGGGACCCAAGAGACCCAGTACTTC

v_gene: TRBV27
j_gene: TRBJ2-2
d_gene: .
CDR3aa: CASSETLSNTGELFF
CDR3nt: TGTGCCAGCAGCGAGACTCTCTCGAACACCGGGGAGCTGTTTTTT

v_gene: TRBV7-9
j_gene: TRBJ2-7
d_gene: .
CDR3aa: CASSLAGGLNEQYF
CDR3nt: TGTGCCAGCAGCTTAGCGGGAGGCTTAAACGAGCAGTACTTC

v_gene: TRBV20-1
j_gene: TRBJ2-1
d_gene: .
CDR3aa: CSAPIAVGQFF
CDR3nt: TGCAGTGCACCGATAGCGGTAGGACAGTTCTTC

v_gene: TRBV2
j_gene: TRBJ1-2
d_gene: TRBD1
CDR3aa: CASSQKQGSGYTF
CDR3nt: TGTGCCAGCAGTCAGAAACAGGGGTCTGGCTACACCTTC

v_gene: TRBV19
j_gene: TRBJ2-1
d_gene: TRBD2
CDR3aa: CASNPGTSVDNEQFF
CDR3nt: TGTGCCAGCAATCCCGGGACTAGCGTTGACAATGAGCAGTTCTTC

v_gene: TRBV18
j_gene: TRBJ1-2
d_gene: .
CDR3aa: CASSRDVPRGTTHYGYTF
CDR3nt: TGTGCCAGCTCACGAGACGTACCAAGGGGGACTACACACTATGGCTACACCTTC

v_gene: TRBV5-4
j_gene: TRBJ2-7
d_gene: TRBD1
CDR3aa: CASSWDSSYEQYF
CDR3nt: TGTGCCAGCAGCTGGGACAGTTCCTACGAGCAGTACTTC